The 18 T cell receptor beta chains listed next were all sequenced from one sample in a study of OX40 agonist ivuxolimab in advanced cancers. The repertoire was sequenced with immunoSEQ multiplex PCR; TCRdb's copy has only in-frame clones and lacks some. The table lists 100,000 to 150,000 clones, under 95% of them singletons. Specimen: CD4+ or CD8+ T cells sorted from blood, collected in a trial of the OX40 agonist ivuxolimab. The receptors were gathered from an adult with an advanced solid tumor such as melanoma, head and neck, liver or kidney cancer.

This chain connects TRBV6-5 to TRBJ1-3, with no clear D. V shed 0 bases and J shed 4 bases, with 10 bases lying between them. The CDR3 is 15 residues long. Germline values: CDR1 MNHEY, CDR2 SVGAGI. In nucleotides, the CDR3 is TGTGCCAGCAGTTACTCGTCCGACGAGGGAAACACCATATATTTT. Translation gives CASSYSSDEGNTIYF.

As DNA, the CDR3 is TGTGCCATCAGGGGGCGAAATACAGATACGCAGTATTTT. Residues: CAIRGRNTDTQYF. This chain links TRBV19 with TRBJ2-3; 8 nucleotides align to TRBD1. V was pared by 10 bases and J by 3 bases, with 6 bases of the junction left unmatched. The CDR3 is 13 residues long. Germline values: CDR1 LNHDA, CDR2 SQIVND (reference sequence).

The rearrangement links TRBV28 to TRBJ2-4; D is unclear. V lost 0 bases and J lost 3, with 9 bases in between. This CDR3 is built from 15 residues. Per germline, CDR1 MDHEN and CDR2 SYDVKM. The CDR3 is CASSLWGSGKNIQYF. CDR3 DNA: TGTGCCAGCAGTTTATGGGGCTCGGGCAAAAACATTCAGTACTTC.

The V gene is TRBV19, the J gene TRBJ1-2; the D gene is possibly TRBD1 (5 bases). With 7 bases removed from V and 2 bases from J, the gap between germline ends came to 17 bases. The germline gives CDR1 LNHDA, CDR2 SQIVND (reference sequence). CDR3 length: 15 amino acids. The CDR3 DNA follows: TGTGCCAGTAATCAATCCCCAGGGAGAAACTATGGCTACACCTTC. Protein: CASNQSPGRNYGYTF. Full variable domain (outside the CDR3, taken from reference TRBV19 and TRBJ1-2): DGGITQSPKYLFRKEGQNVTLSCEQNLNHDAMYWYRQDPGQGLRLIYYSQIVNDFQKGDIAEGYSVSREKKESFPLTVTSAQKNPTAFYLCASNQSPGRNYGYTFGSGTRLTVV.

The table lists this clone with a count of one. This chain uses TRBV5-1 with TRBJ1-6; the D is unclear. The CDR3 has 18 amino acids. CDR1 SGHRS and CDR2 YFSETQ come from the germline V gene. V was cut by 0 bases and J by 0 bases, with 13 bases left in between. CDR3 loop: CASSLGGSFSSYNSPLHF. In nucleotides, the CDR3 is TGCGCCAGCAGCTTGGGGGGTTCGTTCAGCTCCTATAATTCACCCCTCCACTTT. Supplemented by reference TRBV5-1 and TRBJ1-6, the full variable domain reads KAGVTQTPRYLIKTRGQQVTLSCSPISGHRSVSWYQQTPGQGLQFLFEYFSETQRNKGNFPGRFSGRQFSNSRSEMNVSTLELGDSALYLCASSLGGSFSSYNSPLHFGNGTRLTVT.

V gene TRBV5-1 combines with J gene TRBJ2-7; 8 bases match TRBD2. The J segment lost 0 bases and the V segment lost 2 bases, leaving 7 bases of the junction unmatched. Germline V lookup: CDR1 SGHRS, CDR2 YFSETQ. This CDR3 is 16 amino acids long. Written as DNA, the CDR3 is TGCGCCAGCAGCTTCCTGACTAGCGCCTACTCCTACGAGCAGTACTTC. Encoded protein: CASSFLTSAYSYEQYF.

The V gene is TRBV5-6, the J gene TRBJ2-2; the D call may be TRBD1 or TRBD2 (7 bases each). This CDR3 spans 17 amino acids. CDR1 is SGHDT and CDR2 is YYEEEE in the germline V gene. Trimming shortened V by 2 bases and J by 3 bases, and 17 bases separated the two germline ends. The CDR3 loop is CASSFISGTAYTGELFF. CDR3 nucleotides: TGTGCCAGCAGCTTTATCAGCGGGACAGCTTACACCGGGGAGCTGTTTTTT.

The chain has TRBV7-2 and TRBJ1-1, with D possibly TRBD1 on 6 matching bases. CDR1 SGHTA and CDR2 FQGNSA come from the germline V gene. V lost 1 base and J lost 10, with 13 bases in between. The length of the CDR3 is 13 residues. The CDR3 protein is CASSLGFGGLAFF. The CDR3 DNA sequence: TGTGCCAGCAGCTTAGGGTTCGGGGGCTTAGCTTTCTTT.

This chain's CDR3 is CASSPRLAYEQYF. CDR3 sequence (DNA): TGTGCCAGCAGCCCCCGACTAGCCTACGAGCAGTACTTC. J is TRBJ2-7 and V is TRBV5-4; D is possibly TRBD2 (6 bases). V shed 4 bases and J shed 2 bases, with 10 bases lying between them. CDR1 and CDR2 from the germline V gene are SGHNT and YYREEE (reference sequence). CDR3 length: 13 amino acids.

This clone was detected only once. The chain uses TRBV19 and TRBJ1-4, with a weak D call TRBD1 (5 bases). This CDR3 is 16 amino acids long. Trimming took off 3 bases at V and 3 bases at J, with 14 bases between the two ends. Germline V gene lookup returns CDR1 LNHDA and CDR2 SQIVND (reference sequence). The CDR3 region has the DNA TGTGCCAGTAGTATTCTTGGGGCGCCGGCTAATGAAAAACTGTTTTTT. Protein: CASSILGAPANEKLFF.

V usage is TRBV19 and J usage is TRBJ1-5, with D perhaps TRBD1 (5 bases). The CDR3 contains 12 residues. The germline V and J ends were trimmed by 4 bases and 4 bases, with 5 bases remaining between them. Looked up from germline, CDR1 is LNHDA and CDR2 is SQIVND (reference sequence). The CDR3 protein is CASSTGNQPQHF. In DNA form, the CDR3 reads TGTGCCAGTAGTACAGGGAATCAGCCCCAGCATTTT.

CDR3 sequence (DNA): TGTGCCAGCAGTTTATCAGGGACGGAAATAGTCACTGAAGCTTTCTTT. Translated: CASSLSGTEIVTEAFF. The gene calls are TRBV27 and TRBJ1-1, with TRBD1 as a possible D gene (5 bases). The CDR3 is 16 residues long. V was pared by 0 bases and J by 4 bases, with 15 bases between. CDR1 and CDR2 from the germline V gene are MNHEY and SMNVEV (reference sequence).

The CDR3 spells CASSPRQGAYEQYF. CDR3 bases: TGTGCCAGCAGCCCCCGACAGGGGGCTTACGAGCAGTACTTC. The gene calls are TRBV7-6 and TRBJ2-7; 10 positions agree with TRBD1. The CDR3 sequence is 14 residues long. With 5 bases clipped from V and 4 bases from J, the junction kept 5 bases outside the gene matches. CDR1 and CDR2 (germline): SGHVS, FNYEAQ.

The CDR3 loop is CASSPSGVMNTEAFF. The DNA of the CDR3 is TGTGCCAGCAGTCCCTCAGGGGTCATGAACACTGAAGCTTTCTTT. The chain combines TRBV28 with TRBJ1-1, with a tentative D call TRBD1 (6 bases). Germline lookup yields CDR1 MDHEN and CDR2 SYDVKM. The CDR3 totals 15 residues. Trimming stripped 5 bases from V and 0 bases from J, with 13 bases between. Looking up the rest from reference TRBV28 and TRBJ1-1 gives the full variable domain: DVKVTQSSRYLVKRTGEKVFLECVQDMDHENMFWYRQDPGLGLRLIYFSYDVKMKEKGDIPEGYSVSREKKERFSLILESASTNQTSMYLCASSPSGVMNTEAFFGQGTRLTVV.

The rearrangement links TRBV11-2 to TRBJ1-1; 8 positions match TRBD1. CDR3 length equals 16 residues. Germline V gives CDR1 SGHAT, CDR2 FQNNGV. Trimming took 3 bases from V and 3 from J; bases not matched to a gene: 9. The CDR3 nucleotides read TGTGCCAGCAGCTTCACCCCAGGGGGCAGGGACACTGAAGCTTTCTTT. This codes for CASSFTPGGRDTEAFF.

The V gene is TRBV2, the J gene TRBJ1-1; TRBD1 agrees at 7 bases. The CDR3 is 15 amino acids. J lost 1 base, V lost 6 bases, and 8 bases had no gene match. Germline-derived CDR1 and CDR2 are SNHLY and FYNNEI. The DNA for the CDR3 is TGTGCCAGCAGCCTACAGGGGCAGGGGAACACTGAAGCTTTCTTT. This encodes CASSLQGQGNTEAFF.

This chain uses TRBV10-1 with TRBJ2-1, with TRBD2 identical over 11 bases. The germline V gene encodes CDR1 WNHNN and CDR2 SYGVQD (reference sequence). V lost 5 bases and J lost 10; bases outside the gene matches: 13. The CDR3 runs 16 residues. The CDR3 protein is CASSKLGTSGRWEQFF. The DNA of the CDR3 is TGCGCCAGCAGTAAGCTCGGGACTAGCGGCAGGTGGGAGCAGTTCTTC.

The chain links TRBV7-9 to TRBJ2-5; 8 positions agree with TRBD1. Germline assignment: CDR1 SEHNR and CDR2 FQNEAQ (reference sequence). Trimming took 1 base from V and 4 from J; bases not matched to a gene: 2. This CDR3 spans 14 amino acids. This CDR3 reads CASSLGTGRETQYF. The CDR3 nucleotides read TGTGCCAGCAGCTTAGGGACAGGGAGAGAGACCCAGTACTTC.